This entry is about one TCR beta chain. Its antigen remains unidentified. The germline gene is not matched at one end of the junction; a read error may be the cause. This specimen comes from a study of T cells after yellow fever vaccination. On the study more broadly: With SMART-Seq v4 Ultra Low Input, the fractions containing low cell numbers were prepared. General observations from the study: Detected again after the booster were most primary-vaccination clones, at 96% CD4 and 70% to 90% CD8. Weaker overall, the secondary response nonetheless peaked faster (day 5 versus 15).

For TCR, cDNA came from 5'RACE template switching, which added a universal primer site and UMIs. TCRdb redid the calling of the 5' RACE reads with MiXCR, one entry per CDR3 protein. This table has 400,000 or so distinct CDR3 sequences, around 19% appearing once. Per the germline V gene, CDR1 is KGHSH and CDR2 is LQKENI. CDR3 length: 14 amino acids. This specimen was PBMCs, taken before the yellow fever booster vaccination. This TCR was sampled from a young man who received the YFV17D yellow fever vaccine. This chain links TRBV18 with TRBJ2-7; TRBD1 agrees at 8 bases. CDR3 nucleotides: TGTGCCAGCTCGCGGACAGGGTACTCCAACGAGCAGTACTTC. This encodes CASSRTGYSNEQYF.